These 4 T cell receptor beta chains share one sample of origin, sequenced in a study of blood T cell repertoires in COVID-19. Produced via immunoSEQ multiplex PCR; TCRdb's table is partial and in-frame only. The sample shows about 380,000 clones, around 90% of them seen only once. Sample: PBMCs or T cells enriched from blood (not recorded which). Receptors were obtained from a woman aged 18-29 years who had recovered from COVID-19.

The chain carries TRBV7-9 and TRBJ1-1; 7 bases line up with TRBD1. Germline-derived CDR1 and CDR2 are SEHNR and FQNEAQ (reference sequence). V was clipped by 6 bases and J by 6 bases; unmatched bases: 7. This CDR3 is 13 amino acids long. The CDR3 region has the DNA TGTGCCAGCAGTCCGACAGGGTTGCCTGAAGCTTTCTTT. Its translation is CASSPTGLPEAFF. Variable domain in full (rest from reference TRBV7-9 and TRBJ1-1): DTGVSQNPRHKITKRGQNVTFRCDPISEHNRLYWYRQTLGQGPEFLTYFQNEAQLEKSRLLSDRFSAERPKGSFSTLEIQRTEQGDSAMYLCASSPTGLPEAFFGQGTRLTVV.

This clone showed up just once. The CDR3 bases are TGTGCCAGCGGGGGGACAGTCCCCTCCTACGAGCAGTACTTC. It encodes CASGGTVPSYEQYF. The rearrangement links TRBV7-9 to TRBJ2-7, with D perhaps matching TRBD1 (7 bases). The length of the CDR3 is 14 residues. V was trimmed by 8 bases and J by 0 bases, leaving 14 bases between them. Germline V gives CDR1 SEHNR, CDR2 FQNEAQ (reference sequence).

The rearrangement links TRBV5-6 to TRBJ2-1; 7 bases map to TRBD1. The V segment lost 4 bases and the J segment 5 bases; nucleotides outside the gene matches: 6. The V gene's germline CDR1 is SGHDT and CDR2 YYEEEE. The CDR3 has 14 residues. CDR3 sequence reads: CASSTYRGDNEQFF. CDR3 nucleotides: TGTGCCAGCAGCACCTACAGGGGAGACAATGAGCAGTTCTTC.

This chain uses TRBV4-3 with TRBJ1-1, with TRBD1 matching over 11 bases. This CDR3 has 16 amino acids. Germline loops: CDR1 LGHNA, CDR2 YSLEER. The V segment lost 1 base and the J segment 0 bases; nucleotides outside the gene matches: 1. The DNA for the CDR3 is TGCGCCAGCAGCCAAGGGACAGGGGGCCTGAACACTGAAGCTTTCTTT. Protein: CASSQGTGGLNTEAFF.